Listed below are T cell receptor beta chains from one sample, sequenced in a study of blood T cell repertoires in COVID-19. Some clones are missing from TCRdb's copy, which holds only in-frame ones; the method was immunoSEQ multiplex PCR. The profile shows fewer than 200,000 clones, roughly 85% of them singletons. Sequencing was performed on peripheral blood. The receptors were gathered from a woman in her 70s with acute or convalescent COVID-19. CDR3s include the opening cysteine and the closing phenylalanine or tryptophan. D genes are given only for firm matches. Some rows have no size entry. The others give once, few or many, or a class for an expanded clone.

V gene: TRBV7-9; clone size: .; D gene: TRBD1; J gene: TRBJ2-7; CDR3 protein: CASRTGTETYEQYF; CDR3 DNA: TGTGCCAGCAGGACCGGGACAGAGACCTACGAGCAGTACTTC
V gene: TRBV2; clone size: .; D gene: TRBD1; J gene: TRBJ2-5; CDR3 protein: CASRGQIQETQYF; CDR3 DNA: TGTGCCAGCAGGGGACAGATTCAAGAGACCCAGTACTTC
V gene: TRBV5-4; clone size: .; D gene: .; J gene: TRBJ2-7; CDR3 protein: CASSHQDRANYEQYF; CDR3 DNA: TGTGCCAGCAGTCACCAGGACAGAGCCAACTACGAGCAGTACTTC
V gene: TRBV19; clone size: .; D gene: .; J gene: TRBJ1-6; CDR3 protein: CASTPAGRNSPLHF; CDR3 DNA: TGTGCCAGTACCCCCGCGGGACGTAATTCACCCCTCCACTTT
V gene: TRBV30; clone size: .; D gene: TRBD2; J gene: TRBJ2-7; CDR3 protein: CAWSRLAGGPDEQYF; CDR3 DNA: TGTGCCTGGAGTCGACTAGCGGGAGGACCCGACGAGCAGTACTTC
V gene: TRBV7-2; clone size: .; D gene: .; J gene: TRBJ1-5; CDR3 protein: CASTLRSYSNQPQHF; CDR3 DNA: TGTGCCAGCACACTAAGGAGTTATAGCAATCAGCCCCAGCATTTT
V gene: TRBV7-8; clone size: .; D gene: TRBD1; J gene: TRBJ2-5; CDR3 protein: CASSAGTGEETQYF; CDR3 DNA: TGTGCCAGCAGTGCCGGGACAGGGGAAGAGACCCAGTACTTC
V gene: TRBV3-1/TRBV3-2; clone size: once; D gene: TRBD2; J gene: TRBJ2-2; CDR3 protein: CASSQDRLAGRTGELFF; CDR3 DNA: TGTGCCAGCAGCCAAGATCGTCTAGCGGGACGCACCGGGGAGCTGTTTTTT
V gene: TRBV7-9; clone size: .; D gene: TRBD1; J gene: TRBJ1-4; CDR3 protein: CASGRGLSENEKLFF; CDR3 DNA: TGTGCCAGCGGAAGGGGGCTGTCCGAGAATGAAAAACTGTTTTTT
V gene: TRBV19; clone size: .; D gene: .; J gene: TRBJ1-2; CDR3 protein: CASSIYSRAGAYGYTF; CDR3 DNA: TGTGCCAGTAGTATATATTCCAGGGCTGGGGCCTATGGCTACACCTTC
V gene: TRBV3-1/TRBV3-2; clone size: .; D gene: .; J gene: TRBJ2-7; CDR3 protein: CASSQGADLEQYF; CDR3 DNA: TGTGCCAGCAGCCAAGGGGCTGATCTGGAGCAGTACTTC